One and the same sample provided the 12 T cell receptor beta chains below, sequenced in a study of blood T cell repertoires in COVID-19 (dated by TCRdb to 2018 to 2020). To prepare the library, the immunoSEQ multiplex PCR assay was applied. TCRdb's version of the immuneACCESS table is confined to in-frame rearrangements and falls short of the full clone set. An unresolved V gene accounts for under half of the shortfall where checked; the remainder is of unknown origin. For this sample the table gives about 98,000 clones, of which 82% were detected only once. Around a sixth of the sample lies in the top ten. Sequenced sample: peripheral blood. The receptors shown here come from a man older than 75 with acute or convalescent COVID-19.

The chain carries TRBV18 and TRBJ1-1, with 9 bases that match TRBD1. Germline CDR1 KGHSH, CDR2 LQKENI. V was clipped by 4 bases and J by 3 bases; unmatched bases: 3. The CDR3 extends over 14 amino acids. CDR3 sequence: CASSLRTGDTEAFF. Here the CDR3 DNA reads TGTGCCAGCTCACTAAGGACAGGGGACACTGAAGCTTTCTTT.

The gene calls are TRBV12-3 or TRBV12-4 and TRBJ1-2; no firm D call. The CDR3 has 12 residues. Between the trimmed V and J ends, which lost 4 bases and 3 bases, there was a span of 6 bases. The CDR3 spells CASSSSDYGYTF. The DNA of the CDR3 is TGTGCCAGCAGTTCATCGGACTATGGCTACACCTTC.

The genes are TRBV7-9 and TRBJ2-2; a weak D match, TRBD1 (5 bases). CDR1 and CDR2 (germline): SEHNR, FQNEAQ (reference sequence). Trimming pared 5 bases from V and 7 bases from J, leaving 8 bases between. The CDR3 runs 12 residues. The CDR3 region is CASSAGLGELFF. The CDR3, as DNA: TGTGCCAGCAGCGCAGGGCTCGGGGAGCTGTTTTTT.

This chain joins TRBV28 and TRBJ2-7; the D gene is possibly TRBD2 (6 bases). The V end lost 6 bases, the J end lost 0 bases, and 15 bases lay between the germline ends. The CDR3 sequence is 15 residues long. Germline V gives CDR1 MDHEN, CDR2 SYDVKM. The CDR3 here is CASRTRDSSSYEQYF. The CDR3 DNA is TGTGCCAGCAGGACCCGGGACTCTTCCTCCTACGAGCAGTACTTC.

The CDR3 region is CATSDGTSWGTDTQYF. DNA for the CDR3: TGTGCCACCAGTGATGGTACTAGCTGGGGCACAGATACGCAGTATTTT. The chain has TRBV24-1 and TRBJ2-3; possible D gene TRBD2, 6 bases. The germline V gene has CDR1 KGHDR and CDR2 SFDVKD. This CDR3 comprises 16 residues. Trimming shortened V by 3 bases and J by 1 base, and 13 bases separated the two germline ends.

V gene TRBV7-6 combines with J gene TRBJ1-4, with 8 bases aligning to TRBD1. The CDR3 contains 17 residues. Germline loops: CDR1 SGHVS, CDR2 FNYEAQ. The junction had 7 bases not matched to a gene; V was cut back by 1 base and J by 3 bases. Written as DNA, the CDR3 is TGTGCCAGCAGCTTAGAGGACAGGGTTCTGCCTAATGAAAAACTGTTTTTT. Its protein is CASSLEDRVLPNEKLFF.

The genes are TRBV4-3 and TRBJ2-7, with 10 bases aligning to TRBD2. V was clipped by 3 bases and J by 0 bases; unmatched bases: 11. Germline V gene sequence: CDR1 LGHNA, CDR2 YSLEER. CDR3 length equals 18 residues. In nucleotides, the CDR3 is TGCGCCAGCAGCCAGGCACTAAGCGGGGGGGTGAGCTCCTACGAGCAGTACTTC. This translates into CASSQALSGGVSSYEQYF.

The chain uses TRBV3-1 (or the pseudogene TRBV3-2) and TRBJ1-2, with 9 bases aligning to TRBD1. CDR1 is LGHDT, CDR2 YNNKEL, per germline (reference sequence). With V trimmed by 7 bases and J by 5 bases, 14 bases remained unmatched. The CDR3 covers 16 residues. Written as DNA, the CDR3 is TGTGCCAGCACCCATCCCCCAACAGGGGGCAGTTATGGCTACACCTTC. Its protein is CASTHPPTGGSYGYTF.

The sample holds a few counts of this clone. V usage is TRBV11-2 and J usage is TRBJ1-1; TRBD1 might be the D (5 bases). The CDR3 has 15 amino acids. Germline V lookup: CDR1 SGHAT, CDR2 FQNNGV. V shed 2 bases and J shed 2 bases, with 12 bases lying between them. The CDR3 sequence is CASSLMVQGNTEAFF. In nucleotides, the CDR3 is TGTGCCAGCAGCTTAATGGTGCAGGGAAACACTGAAGCTTTCTTT.

This rearrangement joins TRBV30 to TRBJ1-6; the match to TRBD1 covers 7 bases. This CDR3 is built from 14 residues. After removal of 1 base from V and 14 bases from J, the junction contained 11 bases not matched to a gene. Germline CDR1 GTSNPN, CDR2 SVGIG (reference sequence). CDR3 in amino acids: CAWSGTGQPATLHF. The CDR3 DNA sequence: TGTGCCTGGAGTGGCACGGGACAGCCAGCCACCCTCCACTTT.

The rearrangement joins TRBV5-6 to TRBJ1-5; weak D call: TRBD1 (6 bases). Trimming removed 3 bases at V and 10 bases at J, with 17 bases between. The germline CDR1 and CDR2 sequences are SGHDT and YYEEEE. The CDR3 length is 14 residues. The CDR3 DNA follows: TGTGCCAGCAGCTACGGGACACTTATTGCCCCCCAGCATTTT. Protein product: CASSYGTLIAPQHF.

The CDR3 DNA reads TGTGCCAGCAGCTTAACTACGGTCGGTGAGCAGTACTTC. Translation: CASSLTTVGEQYF. The genes are TRBV7-2 and TRBJ2-7; D gene uncertain. This CDR3 contains 13 residues. The germline V gene encodes CDR1 SGHTA and CDR2 FQGNSA. Trimming stripped 2 bases from V and 7 bases from J, with 12 bases between.